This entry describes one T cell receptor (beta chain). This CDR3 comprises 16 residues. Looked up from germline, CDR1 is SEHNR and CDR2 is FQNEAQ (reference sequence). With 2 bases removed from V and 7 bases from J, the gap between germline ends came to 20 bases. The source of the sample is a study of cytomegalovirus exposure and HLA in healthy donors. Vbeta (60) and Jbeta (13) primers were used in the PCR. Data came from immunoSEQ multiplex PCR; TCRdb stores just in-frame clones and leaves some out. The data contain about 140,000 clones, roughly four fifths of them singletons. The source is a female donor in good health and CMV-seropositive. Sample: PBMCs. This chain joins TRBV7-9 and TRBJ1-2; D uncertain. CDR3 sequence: CASSLSLTAGLFGYTF. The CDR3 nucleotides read TGTGCCAGCAGCTTATCCCTAACGGCAGGCCTTTTTGGCTACACCTTC.